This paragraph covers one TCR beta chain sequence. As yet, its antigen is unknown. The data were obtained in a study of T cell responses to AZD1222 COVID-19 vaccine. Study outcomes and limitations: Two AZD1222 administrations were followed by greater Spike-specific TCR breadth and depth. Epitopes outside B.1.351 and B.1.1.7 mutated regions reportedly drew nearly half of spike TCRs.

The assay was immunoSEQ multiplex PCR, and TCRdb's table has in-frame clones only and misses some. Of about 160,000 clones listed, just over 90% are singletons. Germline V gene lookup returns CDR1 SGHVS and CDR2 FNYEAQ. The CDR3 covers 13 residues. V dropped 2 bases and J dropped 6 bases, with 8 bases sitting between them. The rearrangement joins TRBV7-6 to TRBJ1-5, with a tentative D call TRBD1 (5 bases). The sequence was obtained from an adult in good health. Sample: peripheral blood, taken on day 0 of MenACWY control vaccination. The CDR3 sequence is CASSLKGSQPQHF. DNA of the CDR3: TGTGCCAGCAGCTTAAAGGGGAGTCAGCCCCAGCATTTT.